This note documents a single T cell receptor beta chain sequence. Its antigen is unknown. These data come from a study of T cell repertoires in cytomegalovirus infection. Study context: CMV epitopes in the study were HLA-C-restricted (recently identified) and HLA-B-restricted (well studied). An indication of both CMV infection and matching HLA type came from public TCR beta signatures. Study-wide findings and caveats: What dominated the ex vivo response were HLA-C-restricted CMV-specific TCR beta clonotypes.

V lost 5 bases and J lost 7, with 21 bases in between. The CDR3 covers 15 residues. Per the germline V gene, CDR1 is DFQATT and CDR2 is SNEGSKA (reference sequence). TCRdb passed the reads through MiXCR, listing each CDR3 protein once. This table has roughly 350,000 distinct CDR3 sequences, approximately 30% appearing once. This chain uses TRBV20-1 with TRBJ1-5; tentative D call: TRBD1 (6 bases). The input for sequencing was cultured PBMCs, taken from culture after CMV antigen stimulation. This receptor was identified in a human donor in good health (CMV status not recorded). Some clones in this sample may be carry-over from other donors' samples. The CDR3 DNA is TGCAGTGCTCTACCCTTTGGGGGGGCCGAGCAGCCCCAGCATTTT. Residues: CSALPFGGAEQPQHF.